This T cell receptor beta chain was documented in a study of OX40 agonist ivuxolimab in advanced cancers. The germline V gene encodes CDR1 SEHNR and CDR2 FQNEAQ (reference sequence). The CDR3 totals 17 residues. V lost 1 base and J lost 4; bases outside the gene matches: 8. Clones were read by immunoSEQ multiplex PCR, and TCRdb kept only the in-frame ones, dropping some. This sample has just over 20,000 clones, with roughly 89% found just once. The rearrangement uses TRBV7-9 and TRBJ1-5, with TRBD1 matching over 9 bases. Sequenced material: CD4+ or CD8+ T cells sorted from blood, taken in a trial of the OX40 agonist ivuxolimab. The source of this sequence is an adult with an advanced solid tumor such as melanoma, head and neck, liver or kidney cancer. CDR3 sequence reads: CASSLDLTGGGNQPQHF. DNA for the CDR3: TGTGCCAGCAGCTTAGATCTGACAGGGGGTGGAAATCAGCCCCAGCATTTT.